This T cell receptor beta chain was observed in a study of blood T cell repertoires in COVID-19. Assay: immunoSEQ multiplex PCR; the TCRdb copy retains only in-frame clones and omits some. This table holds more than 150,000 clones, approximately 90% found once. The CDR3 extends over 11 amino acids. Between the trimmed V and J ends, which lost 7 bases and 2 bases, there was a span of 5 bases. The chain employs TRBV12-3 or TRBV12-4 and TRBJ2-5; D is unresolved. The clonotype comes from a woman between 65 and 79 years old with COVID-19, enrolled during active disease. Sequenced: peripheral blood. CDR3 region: CASTQQETQYF. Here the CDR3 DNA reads TGTGCCAGCACTCAGCAAGAGACCCAGTACTTC.